Each of the 20 T cell receptor beta chains below was sequenced from the same sample in a study of monozygotic twins with inflammatory bowel disease. Reprocessing the 5' RACE reads, TCRdb reports a single entry for every CDR3 protein and omits DNA. The sample table sets out some 450,000 distinct CDR3 sequences. The sequenced sample was blood. The receptors were sampled from a human donor with ulcerative colitis or Crohn's disease, or a healthy co-twin of an affected twin (not recorded which).

This chain uses TRBV21-1 with TRBJ2-2; as DNA is missing, the TRBD1 call by TCRdb cannot be tested. TRBV21-1 is given as a pseudogene. This CDR3 is 16 amino acids long. The CDR3: CASSKEQGANTGELFF.

The chain links TRBV5-1 to TRBJ1-4. Germline-derived CDR1 and CDR2 are SGHRS and YFSETQ. This CDR3 has 14 residues. The CDR3 region is CASSFGGINEKLFF. The whole variable domain, remainder taken from reference TRBV5-1 and TRBJ1-4, is KAGVTQTPRYLIKTRGQQVTLSCSPISGHRSVSWYQQTPGQGLQFLFEYFSETQRNKGNFPGRFSGRQFSNSRSEMNVSTLELGDSALYLCASSFGGINEKLFFGSGTQLSVL.

The chain carries TRBV7-9 and TRBJ1-2; the D gene TCRdb calls, TRBD1, cannot be checked with no DNA. CDR3 size: 12 residues. CDR1 is SEHNR and CDR2 is FQNEAQ in the germline V gene (reference sequence). CDR3 amino acids: CADSAAQDRYTF.

The chain couples TRBV18 to TRBJ2-3; the TCRdb D gene call, TRBD1, has no DNA to confirm it. CDR1 and CDR2 from the germline V gene are KGHSH and LQKENI. There are 16 residues in the CDR3. This CDR3 reads CASSSTAGVDTDTQYF.

J is TRBJ1-1 and V is TRBV12-3 or TRBV12-4. CDR3 length: 11 residues. CDR3: CASSSYTEAFF.

The genes are TRBV9 and TRBJ2-2. This CDR3 comprises 15 residues. Germline-derived CDR1 and CDR2 are SGDLS and YYNGEE. The CDR3 here is CASSVGSESAGELFF.

This rearrangement joins TRBV29-1 to TRBJ2-5. CDR1 and CDR2 (germline): SQVTM, ANQGSEA. CDR3 length: 13 amino acids. CDR3 residues: CSVPQSGQETQYF.

The chain is built from TRBV7-6 and TRBJ1-2; TCRdb's D call, TRBD1, is unchecked because there is no DNA. CDR3 length: 13 residues. Germline CDR1 SGHVS, CDR2 FNYEAQ. The CDR3 loop is CASSFDRGSGYTF. Full variable domain (missing parts from reference TRBV7-6 and TRBJ1-2): GAGVSQSPRYKVTKRGQDVALRCDPISGHVSLYWYRQALGQGPEFLTYFNYEAQQDKSGLPNDRFSAERPEGSISTLTIQRTEQRDSAMYRCASSFDRGSGYTFGSGTRLTVV.

V and J are TRBV7-3 and TRBJ1-1. CDR3 length: 13 amino acids. Germline-derived CDR1 and CDR2 are SGHTA and FQGTGA. This chain's CDR3 is CATGGQTNTEAFF. Combining the CDR3 with reference TRBV7-3 and TRBJ1-1 gives the whole variable domain GAGVSQTPSNKVTEKGKYVELRCDPISGHTALYWYRQSLGQGPEFLIYFQGTGAADDSGLPNDRFFAVRPEGSVSTLKIQRTERGDSAVYLCATGGQTNTEAFFGQGTRLTVV.

V gene TRBV30 combines with J gene TRBJ1-1; TCRdb indicates TRBD1, and absent DNA this call remains unverified. The CDR3 runs 13 residues. In germline, CDR1 is GTSNPN, CDR2 SVGIG (reference sequence). Here the CDR3 reads CARHGGQNTEAFF.

This sequence joins TRBV5-1 and TRBJ2-7; lacking DNA, the TRBD2 call made by TCRdb goes unchecked. Germline V gene data show CDR1 as SGHRS and CDR2 as YFSETQ. There are 17 residues in the CDR3. CDR3 loop: CASSLGGLAGTSYEQYF.

The chain links TRBV28 to TRBJ2-3. The CDR3 runs 11 residues. Germline-derived CDR1 and CDR2 are MDHEN and SYDVKM. The CDR3 sequence is CASSSADTQYF. The full variable domain, with the rest looked up from reference TRBV28 and TRBJ2-3, is DVKVTQSSRYLVKRTGEKVFLECVQDMDHENMFWYRQDPGLGLRLIYFSYDVKMKEKGDIPEGYSVSREKKERFSLILESASTNQTSMYLCASSSADTQYFGPGTRLTVL.

The V gene is TRBV6-1, the J gene TRBJ1-2; TCRdb names TRBD1, which stays unverified in the absence of DNA. The germline V gene has CDR1 MNHNS and CDR2 SASEGT. CDR3 size: 14 residues. The CDR3 sequence is CASSVGRAGYGYTF.

The chain joins TRBV4-1 to TRBJ2-4; TCRdb's D call of TRBD1 is untestable without DNA. CDR1 is MGHRA, CDR2 YSYEKL, per germline. CDR3 length: 17 residues. The CDR3 sequence is CASSQVRGTEAKNIQYF.

V usage is TRBV5-1 and J usage is TRBJ2-2. Germline loops: CDR1 SGHRS, CDR2 YFSETQ. This CDR3 is 15 amino acids long. CDR3 residues: CASSLAFGDTGELFF.

The V call is TRBV5-1, the J call TRBJ1-6; TCRdb indicates TRBD1, and absent DNA this call remains unverified. The CDR3 is made up of 16 amino acids. Germline V gene data show CDR1 as SGHRS and CDR2 as YFSETQ. The CDR3 here is CASSFGGQGSSSPLHF.

V usage is TRBV5-1 and J usage is TRBJ2-5. CDR3 length: 14 amino acids. Germline lookup yields CDR1 SGHRS and CDR2 YFSETQ. This CDR3 reads CASSLFQAEETQYF.

This chain links TRBV5-1 with TRBJ2-2; TCRdb's assignment of TRBD2 cannot be checked, as there is no DNA. The length of the CDR3 is 17 residues. Germline V gene lookup returns CDR1 SGHRS and CDR2 YFSETQ. CDR3 residues: CASSSGLAGWITGELFF.

V and J are TRBV19 and TRBJ2-2; TCRdb's assignment of TRBD2 cannot be checked, as there is no DNA. The CDR3 length is 13 residues. Germline V gene sequence: CDR1 LNHDA, CDR2 SQIVND (reference sequence). The CDR3: CASYTSPTGELFF.

The gene calls are TRBV18 and TRBJ2-1; TCRdb designates TRBD2, a call that cannot be tested without DNA. The CDR3 loop spans 16 amino acids. Germline lookup yields CDR1 KGHSH and CDR2 LQKENI. This CDR3 is CASSTALAGNYNEQFF.